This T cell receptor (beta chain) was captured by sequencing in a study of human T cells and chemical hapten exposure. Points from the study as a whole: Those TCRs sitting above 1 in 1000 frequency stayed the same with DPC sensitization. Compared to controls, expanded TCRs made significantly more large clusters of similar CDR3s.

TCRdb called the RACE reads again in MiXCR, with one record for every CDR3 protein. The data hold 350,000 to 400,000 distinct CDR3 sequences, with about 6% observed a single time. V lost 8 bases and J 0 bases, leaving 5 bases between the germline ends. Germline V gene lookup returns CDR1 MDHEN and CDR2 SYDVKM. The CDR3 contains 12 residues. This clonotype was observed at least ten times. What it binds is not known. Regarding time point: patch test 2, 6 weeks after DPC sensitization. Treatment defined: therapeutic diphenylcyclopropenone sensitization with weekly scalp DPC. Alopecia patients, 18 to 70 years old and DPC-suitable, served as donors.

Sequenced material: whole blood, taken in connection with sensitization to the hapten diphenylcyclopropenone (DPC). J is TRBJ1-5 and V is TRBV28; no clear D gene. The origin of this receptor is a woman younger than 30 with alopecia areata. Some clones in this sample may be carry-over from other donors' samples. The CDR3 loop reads CASRASNQPQHF. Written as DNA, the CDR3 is TGTGCCAGCCGAGCTAGCAATCAGCCCCAGCATTTT. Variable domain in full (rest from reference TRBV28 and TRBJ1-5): DVKVTQSSRYLVKRTGEKVFLECVQDMDHENMFWYRQDPGLGLRLIYFSYDVKMKEKGDIPEGYSVSREKKERFSLILESASTNQTSMYLCASRASNQPQHFGDGTRLSIL.